A selection of T cell receptor beta chains follows, all from one sample in a study of CD8+ T cells in alopecia areata. Repertoires were generated with immunoSEQ multiplex PCR, while TCRdb's copy carries only in-frame clones and drops some. The table shows around 150,000 clones, with 55% occurring only once. The sample was CD4+ T cells sorted from blood. Receptors were obtained from a human donor in good health. CDR3s include the opening cysteine and the closing phenylalanine or tryptophan. A D gene is named only where the DNA matches it firmly. Size is stated for part of the rows, as once, few or many counts, or as a class when the clone is expanded.

V gene,clone size,D gene,J gene,CDR3 DNA,CDR3 protein
TRBV5-4,NA,NA,TRBJ1-1,TGTGCCAGCAGCTCAAACAGGGAGAACACTGAAGCTTTCTTT,CASSSNRENTEAFF
TRBV30,NA,TRBD1,TRBJ2-7,TGTGCCTGGAGAGATCCGGGACAGGGAACCTACGAGCAGTACTTC,CAWRDPGQGTYEQYF
TRBV5-1,few,NA,TRBJ2-3,TGCGCCAGCAAAAGCACAGATACGCAGTATTTT,CASKSTDTQYF
TRBV5-1,NA,NA,TRBJ2-6,TGCGCCAGCAGCTTGGTGGCGGGAACCTCTGGGGCCAACGTCCTGACTTTC,CASSLVAGTSGANVLTF
TRBV29-1,NA,NA,TRBJ1-1,TGCAGCGGGACGGGTTTGGGCACTGAAGCTTTCTTT,CSGTGLGTEAFF
TRBV9,few,TRBD1,TRBJ2-7,TGTGCCAGCAGCGTAGACGTGACAGGGGTCGAGCAGTACTTC,CASSVDVTGVEQYF
TRBV7-2,NA,TRBD2,TRBJ2-3,TGTGCCAGCAGCTTAAAGGGCGCTAGCGGGAGTATCGCAGATACGCAGTATTTT,CASSLKGASGSIADTQYF
TRBV6-5,NA,NA,TRBJ2-1,TGTGCCAGCACAGGGTTGGGCCGGGTCGGTGAGCAGTTCTTC,CASTGLGRVGEQFF
TRBV7-2,NA,NA,TRBJ2-7,TGTGCCAGCAGCTTCGGAGGAAAGTCCTACGAGCAGTACTTC,CASSFGGKSYEQYF
TRBV12-5,NA,NA,TRBJ2-7,TGTGCTAGTGGTTTGCCAAAGGGGGACTGGGACTACGAGCAGTACTTC,CASGLPKGDWDYEQYF
TRBV11-2,NA,NA,TRBJ2-6,TGTGCCAGCAGCTTAAGGGTCTCTGGGGCCAACGTCCTGACTTTC,CASSLRVSGANVLTF
TRBV29-1,NA,TRBD2,TRBJ2-1,TGCAGCGTTGATAATCTAGCGGGAAATGAGCAGTTCTTC,CSVDNLAGNEQFF
TRBV9,few,TRBD2,TRBJ2-7,TGTGCCAGCAGCCCCGGGAGGGGGTCCTACGAGCAGTACTTC,CASSPGRGSYEQYF
TRBV18,NA,NA,TRBJ2-7,TGTGCCAGCTCAGACATACAGGAGCAGTACTTC,CASSDIQEQYF
TRBV30,NA,TRBD2,TRBJ2-1,TGTGCCTGGAGTGCTAGCGCCGGGAGGGGGGCCTACAATGAGCAGTTCTTC,CAWSASAGRGAYNEQFF
TRBV5-6,NA,NA,TRBJ1-1,TGTGCCAGCAGCTTGGGCCCAGGGGACACTGAAGCTTTCTTT,CASSLGPGDTEAFF
TRBV29-1,NA,NA,TRBJ2-5,TGCAGCGCTACCGGGAGTCTAGAGACCCAGTACTTC,CSATGSLETQYF
TRBV25-1,NA,TRBD1,TRBJ1-1,TGTGCCAGCAGTGAATCTGGGACAGGGGGCCCCGAGGGTGAAGCTTTCTTT,CASSESGTGGPEGEAFF
TRBV14,many,NA,TRBJ2-5,TGTGCCAGCAGCCAAGATATCGGCAGCTACCAAGAGACCCAGTACTTC,CASSQDIGSYQETQYF
TRBV5-1,NA,NA,TRBJ1-4,TGCGCCAGCAGCTTGGTGGGGAGCGGCGAAAAACTGTTTTTT,CASSLVGSGEKLFF
TRBV11-3,few,NA,TRBJ1-1,TGTGCCAGCAGCCGCAACGATATGAACACTGAAGCTTTCTTT,CASSRNDMNTEAFF